These T cell receptor beta chains were read from a single sample in a study of T cell repertoires in cytomegalovirus infection. TCRdb reanalysed the reads using MiXCR and keeps one entry per CDR3 protein. The table has approximately 730,000 distinct CDR3 sequences, just under 30% seen once. Antigen specificity for these receptors is unknown. The sample consisted of cultured CD8+ T cells from PBMCs, taken from culture after CMV antigen stimulation. These receptors were obtained from a human donor in good health (CMV status not recorded). Some clones in this sample may be carry-over from other donors' samples. CDR3s include the opening cysteine and the closing phenylalanine or tryptophan.

TRBV5-6 | CASTLGLGGEQYF
TRBV6-2/TRBV6-3 | CASSSLRLDSYQPQHF
TRBV27 | CASSRLLAGGQETQYF
TRBV5-1 | CASSSVQGANTGELFF
TRBV4-1 | CASSQPGLAVGNEQFF
TRBV7-3 | CASSSRALSSTDTQYF
TRBV27 | CASSWDRGNSYEQYF
TRBV7-9 | CASSLYGRQGTGELFF
TRBV6-2/TRBV6-3 | CASQGQYNEQFF
TRBV6-6 | CASSYATTDTQYF
TRBV10-2 | CTSRDSNNEQFF
TRBV27 | CASSLFPPSGNTIYF
TRBV7-9 | CASSYDQTGWYAAFF
TRBV6-5 | CASSLGTFLFF
TRBV4-1 | CASSQSLDASSYNEQFF
TRBV2 | CAGRTTNTGELFF
TRBV7-6 | CASSLGLAVTGELFF
TRBV4-1 | CASSQDPTDSRNTEAFF
TRBV4-1 | CASSQEYRVYAGNQPQHF
TRBV7-6 | CASSPRSGGLETQYF
TRBV19 | CASVGGRTEAFF
TRBV6-6 | CASRRDRGWDQPQHF
TRBV12-5 | CASGFRDPSWDEQFF
TRBV28 | CASSLLTALGGESEQYF
TRBV27 | CASTLSGTVVLAKNIQYF
TRBV29-1 | CSAEGGGTEAFF
TRBV9 | CASGRGAGANVLTF
TRBV6-1 | CASPQVTPGYTF
TRBV7-8 | CASSSGRGEKLFF
TRBV6-2/TRBV6-3 | CASRGLLNTEAFF
TRBV7-9 | CASSLVISQETQYF
TRBV7-3 | CASSDAGSYGSYNEQFF
TRBV12-3/TRBV12-4 | CASTPEMGSTDTQYF
TRBV6-2/TRBV6-3 | CASSLADSSYNEQFF
TRBV27 | CASSLINSPLHF
TRBV25-1 | CASRGLRSGQADTQYF
TRBV7-2 | CASSQTSGGTLAPTDTQYF
TRBV29-1 | CSVEGGGGFTEAFF
TRBV5-1 | CASSLDPGQKGYEQYF
TRBV10-3 | CAAGELKGLTYGYTF
TRBV7-9 | CASSNAGAGNTIYF
TRBV5-5 | CASSSSGTSSGSNQPQHF
TRBV7-9 | CASSLGGAGNTQYF
TRBV3-1 | CASSQGRRTEAFF
TRBV6-1 | CASSEGGGWQETQYF
TRBV3-1 | CASSQRTKETQYF
TRBV11-3 | CASSLRGIGQPQHF
TRBV10-2 | CASSESSRYLHF
TRBV7-8 | CASSPWTDLSWEQYF
TRBV27 | CASTERGGTREQFF
TRBV20-1 | CSARDLFSDFYYEQYF
TRBV6-5 | CASSYSGRVGEKLFF
TRBV6-5 | CASSYSRDRYEQYF
TRBV27 | CASSSRRDRGLNTGELFF
TRBV5-1 | CASSSPAEGQNTGELFF